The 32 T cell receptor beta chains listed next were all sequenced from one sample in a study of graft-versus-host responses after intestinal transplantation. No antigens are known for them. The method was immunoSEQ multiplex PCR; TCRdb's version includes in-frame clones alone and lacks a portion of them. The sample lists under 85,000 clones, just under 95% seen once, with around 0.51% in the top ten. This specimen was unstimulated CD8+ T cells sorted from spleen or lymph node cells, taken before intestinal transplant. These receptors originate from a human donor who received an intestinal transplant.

CDR3 loop: CASSLGGEDYEQYF. In DNA form, the CDR3 reads TGCGCCAGCAGCTTGGGCGGAGAGGACTACGAGCAGTACTTC. J is TRBJ2-7 and V is TRBV5-1; D remains unclear. The CDR3 runs 14 residues. Trimming took 0 bases from V and 3 from J, leaving 10 bases between them. Germline lookup yields CDR1 SGHRS and CDR2 YFSETQ.

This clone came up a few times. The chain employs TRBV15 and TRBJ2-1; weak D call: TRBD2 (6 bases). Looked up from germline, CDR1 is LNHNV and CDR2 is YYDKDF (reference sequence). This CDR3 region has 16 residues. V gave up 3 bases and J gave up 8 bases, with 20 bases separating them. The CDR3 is CATSSPLEGLAYEQFF. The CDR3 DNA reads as TGTGCCACCAGCAGTCCTCTGGAGGGCCTGGCTTATGAGCAGTTCTTC.

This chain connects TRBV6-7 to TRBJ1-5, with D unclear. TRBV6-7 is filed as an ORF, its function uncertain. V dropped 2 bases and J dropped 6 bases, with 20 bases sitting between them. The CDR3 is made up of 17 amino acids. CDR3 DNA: TGTGCCAGCAGTTACCTGCCGGAAGGAGGGTGTACTCAGCCCCAGCATTTT. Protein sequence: CASSYLPEGGCTQPQHF.

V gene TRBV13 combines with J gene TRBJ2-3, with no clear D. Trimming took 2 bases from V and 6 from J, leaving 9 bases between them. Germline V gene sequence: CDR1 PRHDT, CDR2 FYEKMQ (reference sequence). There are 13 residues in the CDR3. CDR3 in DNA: TGTGCCAGCAGCTTAAGTTCCGGGGATACGCAGTATTTT. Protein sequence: CASSLSSGDTQYF.

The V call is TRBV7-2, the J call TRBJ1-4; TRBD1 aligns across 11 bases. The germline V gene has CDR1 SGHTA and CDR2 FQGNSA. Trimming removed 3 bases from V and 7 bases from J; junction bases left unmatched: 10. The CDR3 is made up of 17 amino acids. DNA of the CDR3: TGTGCCAGCAGCTTCGGACAGGGGGCGTCTCAGGGTGAAAAACTGTTTTTT. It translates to CASSFGQGASQGEKLFF.

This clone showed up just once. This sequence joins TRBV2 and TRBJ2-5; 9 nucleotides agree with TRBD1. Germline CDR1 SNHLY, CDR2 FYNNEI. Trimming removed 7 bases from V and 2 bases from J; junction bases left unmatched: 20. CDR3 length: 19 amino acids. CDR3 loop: CASTQGQGPGYSRQETQYF. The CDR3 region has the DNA TGTGCCAGCACCCAAGGACAGGGGCCCGGATACTCAAGGCAAGAGACCCAGTACTTC.

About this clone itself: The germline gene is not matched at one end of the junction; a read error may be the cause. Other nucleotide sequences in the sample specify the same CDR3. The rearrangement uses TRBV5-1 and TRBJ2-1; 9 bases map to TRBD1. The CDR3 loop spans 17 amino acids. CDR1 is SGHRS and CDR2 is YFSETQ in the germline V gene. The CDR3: CASSLGPGQGVYGEQFF. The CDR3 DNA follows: TGCGCCAGTAGCTTGGGACCGGGACAGGGAGTCTACGGTGAGCAGTTCTTC.

This chain's CDR3 is CASSPRGLGQETQYF. DNA of the CDR3: TGTGCCAGCAGCCCCAGGGGGCTTGGGCAAGAGACCCAGTACTTC. The chain has TRBV27 and TRBJ2-5; 8 positions agree with TRBD1. In germline, CDR1 is MNHEY, CDR2 SMNVEV (reference sequence). Trimming at V came to 6 bases and at J to 2 bases, leaving 8 bases not matched to a gene. CDR3 length: 15 amino acids.

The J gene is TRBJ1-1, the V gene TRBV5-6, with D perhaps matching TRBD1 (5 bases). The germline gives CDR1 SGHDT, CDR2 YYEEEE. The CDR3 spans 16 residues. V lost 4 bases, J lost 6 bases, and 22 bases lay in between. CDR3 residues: CASSPIAGVGDAEAFF. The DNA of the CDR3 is TGTGCCAGCAGCCCCATAGCGGGCGTCGGGGACGCTGAAGCTTTCTTT.

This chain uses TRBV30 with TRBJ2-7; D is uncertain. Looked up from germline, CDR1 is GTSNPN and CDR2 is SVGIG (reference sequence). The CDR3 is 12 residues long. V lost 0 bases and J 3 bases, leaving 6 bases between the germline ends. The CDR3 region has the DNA TGTGCCTGGAGTGTACTTTACTACGAGCAGTACTTC. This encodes CAWSVLYYEQYF.

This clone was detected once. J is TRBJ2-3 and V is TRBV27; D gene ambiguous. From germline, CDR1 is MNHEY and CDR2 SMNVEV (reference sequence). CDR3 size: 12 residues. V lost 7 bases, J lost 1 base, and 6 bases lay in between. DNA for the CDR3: TGTGCCAGCATGACCGGCACAGATACGCAGTATTTT. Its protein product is CASMTGTDTQYF.

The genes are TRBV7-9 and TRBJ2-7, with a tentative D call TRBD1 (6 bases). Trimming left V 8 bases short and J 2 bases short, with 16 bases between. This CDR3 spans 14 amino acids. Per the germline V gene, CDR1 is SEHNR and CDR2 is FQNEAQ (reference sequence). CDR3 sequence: CASAGPDRPYEQYF. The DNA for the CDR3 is TGTGCCAGCGCAGGGCCGGACAGACCCTACGAGCAGTACTTC. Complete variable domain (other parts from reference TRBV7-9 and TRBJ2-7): DTGVSQNPRHKITKRGQNVTFRCDPISEHNRLYWYRQTLGQGPEFLTYFQNEAQLEKSRLLSDRFSAERPKGSFSTLEIQRTEQGDSAMYLCASAGPDRPYEQYFGPGTRLTVT.

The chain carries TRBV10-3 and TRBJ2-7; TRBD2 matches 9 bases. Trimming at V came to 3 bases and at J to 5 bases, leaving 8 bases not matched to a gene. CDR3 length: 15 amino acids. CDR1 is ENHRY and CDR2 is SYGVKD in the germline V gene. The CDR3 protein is CAISDSLAGPDEQYF. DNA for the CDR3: TGTGCCATCAGTGACTCCCTAGCGGGGCCTGACGAGCAGTACTTC.

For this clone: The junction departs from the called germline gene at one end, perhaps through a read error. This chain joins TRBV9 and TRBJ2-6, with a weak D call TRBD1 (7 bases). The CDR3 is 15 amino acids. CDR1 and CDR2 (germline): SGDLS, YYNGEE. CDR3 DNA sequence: TGTGCCAGCAGCTCACAGGGGACTGGGGCCAACGTCCCGACTTTC. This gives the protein CASSSQGTGANVPTF. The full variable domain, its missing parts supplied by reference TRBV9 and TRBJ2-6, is DSGVTQTPKHLITATGQRVTLRCSPRSGDLSVYWYQQSLDQGLQFLIQYYNGEERAKGNILERFSAQQFPDLHSELNLSSLELGDSALYFCASSSQGTGANVPTFGAGSRLTVL.

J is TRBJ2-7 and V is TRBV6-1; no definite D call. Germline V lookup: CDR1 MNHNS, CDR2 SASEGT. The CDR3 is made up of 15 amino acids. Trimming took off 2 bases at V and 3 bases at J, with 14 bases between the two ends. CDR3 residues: CASSEWVRVIYEQYF. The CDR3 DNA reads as TGTGCCAGCAGTGAATGGGTTAGGGTCATCTACGAGCAGTACTTC.

The CDR3 nucleotides read TGTGCCAGCAGCTTAGACAGGGGAGGCTACAATGAGCAGTTCTTC. It yields the protein CASSLDRGGYNEQFF. The gene calls are TRBV7-3 and TRBJ2-1, with 8 bases that match TRBD1. V gave up 2 bases and J gave up 3 bases; unmatched junction bases: 3. CDR1 and CDR2 (germline): SGHTA, FQGTGA. This CDR3 has 15 residues.

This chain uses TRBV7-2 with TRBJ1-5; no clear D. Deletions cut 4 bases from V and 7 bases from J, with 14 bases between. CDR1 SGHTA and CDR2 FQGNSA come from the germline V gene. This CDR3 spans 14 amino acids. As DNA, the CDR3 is TGTGCCAGCAGCTGGGAGTCGGTGTCCCAGCCCCAGCATTTT. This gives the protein CASSWESVSQPQHF. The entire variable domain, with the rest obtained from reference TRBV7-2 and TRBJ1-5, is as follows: GAGVSQSPSNKVTEKGKDVELRCDPISGHTALYWYRQSLGQGLEFLIYFQGNSAPDKSGLPSDRFSAERTGGSVSTLTIQRTQQEDSAVYLCASSWESVSQPQHFGDGTRLSIL.

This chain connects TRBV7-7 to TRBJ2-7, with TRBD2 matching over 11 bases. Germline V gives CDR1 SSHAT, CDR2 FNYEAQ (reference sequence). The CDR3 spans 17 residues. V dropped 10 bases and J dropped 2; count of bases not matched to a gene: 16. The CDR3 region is CATQRPQTSGKTYEQYF. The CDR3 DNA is TGTGCCACCCAACGACCCCAGACTAGCGGGAAAACCTACGAGCAGTACTTC.

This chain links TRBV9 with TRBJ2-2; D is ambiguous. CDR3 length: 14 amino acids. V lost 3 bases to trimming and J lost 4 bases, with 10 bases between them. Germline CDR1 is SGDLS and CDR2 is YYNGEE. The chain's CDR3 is CASSAASGTGELFF. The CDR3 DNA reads TGTGCCAGCAGCGCGGCTTCAGGCACCGGGGAGCTGTTTTTT.

The CDR3 spells CASTVSSGGGYTF. DNA of the CDR3: TGTGCCAGCACCGTCTCGTCAGGAGGAGGCTACACCTTC. V and J are TRBV6-5 and TRBJ1-2, with unresolved D. The CDR3 is 13 amino acids. From germline, CDR1 is MNHEY and CDR2 SVGAGI. V lost 7 bases, J lost 8 bases, and 17 bases lay in between.

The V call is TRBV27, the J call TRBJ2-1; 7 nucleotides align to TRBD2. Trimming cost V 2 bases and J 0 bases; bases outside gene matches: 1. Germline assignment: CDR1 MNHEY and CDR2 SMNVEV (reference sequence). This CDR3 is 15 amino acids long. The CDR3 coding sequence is TGTGCCAGCAGTTTAGGCGGGAGCTCCTACAATGAGCAGTTCTTC. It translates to CASSLGGSSYNEQFF.

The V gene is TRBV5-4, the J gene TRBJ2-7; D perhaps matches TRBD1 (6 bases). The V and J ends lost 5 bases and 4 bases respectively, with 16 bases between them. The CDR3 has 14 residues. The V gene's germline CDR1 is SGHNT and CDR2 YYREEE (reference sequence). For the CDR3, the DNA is TGTGCCAGCAGGGCGGCAGGGGCGCAGTACGAGCAGTACTTC. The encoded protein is CASRAAGAQYEQYF.

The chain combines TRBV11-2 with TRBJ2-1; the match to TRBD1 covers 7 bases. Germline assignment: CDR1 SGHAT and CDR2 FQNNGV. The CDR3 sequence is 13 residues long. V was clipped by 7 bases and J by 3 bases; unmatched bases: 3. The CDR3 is CASNRDSYNEQFF. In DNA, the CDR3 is TGTGCCAGCAACCGGGACAGCTACAATGAGCAGTTCTTC. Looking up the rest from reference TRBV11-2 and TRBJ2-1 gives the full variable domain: EAGVAQSPRYKIIEKRQSVAFWCNPISGHATLYWYQQILGQGPKLLIQFQNNGVVDDSQLPKDRFSAERLKGVDSTLKIQPAKLEDSAVYLCASNRDSYNEQFFGPGTRLTVL.

CDR3 sequence reads: CASSSVYSLNTEAFF. CDR3 bases: TGTGCCAGCAGTTCGGTTTATAGTTTGAACACTGAAGCTTTCTTT. The rearrangement uses TRBV27 and TRBJ1-1; D is ambiguous. This CDR3 spans 15 amino acids. V lost 4 bases and J lost 0, with 12 bases in between. The germline gives CDR1 MNHEY, CDR2 SMNVEV (reference sequence).

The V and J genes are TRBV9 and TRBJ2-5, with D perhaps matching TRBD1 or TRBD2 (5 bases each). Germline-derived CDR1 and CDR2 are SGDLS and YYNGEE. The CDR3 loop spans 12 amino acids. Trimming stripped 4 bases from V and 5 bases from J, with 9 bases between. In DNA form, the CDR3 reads TGTGCCAGCAGCTTCGAGGGGGAGACCCAGTACTTC. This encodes CASSFEGETQYF.

The CDR3 DNA reads as TGTGCCAGCAGTGACCCGGGACTAGCGGGAGGGTACAATGAGCAGTTCTTC. Translated: CASSDPGLAGGYNEQFF. V and J are TRBV27 and TRBJ2-1; 16 nucleotides match TRBD2. CDR3 length: 17 amino acids. CDR1 and CDR2 from the germline V gene are MNHEY and SMNVEV (reference sequence). The trim removed 5 bases at V and 4 bases at J, leaving 5 bases unmatched.

The CDR3 spells CASSLAGQGDSTEAFF. The CDR3 coding sequence is TGCGCCAGCAGCTTGGCGGGACAGGGCGACAGCACTGAAGCTTTCTTT. The gene calls are TRBV5-1 and TRBJ1-1, with 9 bases identical to TRBD1. V lost 0 bases, J lost 4 bases, and 7 bases stayed unmatched. This CDR3 spans 16 amino acids. CDR1 and CDR2 from the germline V gene are SGHRS and YFSETQ.

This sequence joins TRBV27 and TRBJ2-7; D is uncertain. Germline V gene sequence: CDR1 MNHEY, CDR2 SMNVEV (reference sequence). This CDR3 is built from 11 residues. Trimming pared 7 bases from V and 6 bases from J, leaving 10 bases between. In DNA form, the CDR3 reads TGTGCCAGCATTCGGAAGGGCGAGCAGTACTTC. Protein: CASIRKGEQYF.

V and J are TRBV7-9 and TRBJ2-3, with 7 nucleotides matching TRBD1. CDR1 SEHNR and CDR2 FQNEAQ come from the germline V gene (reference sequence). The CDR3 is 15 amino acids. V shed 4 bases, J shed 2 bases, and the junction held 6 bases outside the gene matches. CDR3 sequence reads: CASSSTGWFTDTQYF. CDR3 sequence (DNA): TGTGCCAGCAGCTCGACAGGGTGGTTCACAGATACGCAGTATTTT.

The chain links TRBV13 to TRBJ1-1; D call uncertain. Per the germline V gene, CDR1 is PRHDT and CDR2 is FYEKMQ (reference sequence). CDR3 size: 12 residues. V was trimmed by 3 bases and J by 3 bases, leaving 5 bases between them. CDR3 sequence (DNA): TGTGCCAGCAGCTTTGGGGACACTGAAGCTTTCTTT. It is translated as CASSFGDTEAFF.

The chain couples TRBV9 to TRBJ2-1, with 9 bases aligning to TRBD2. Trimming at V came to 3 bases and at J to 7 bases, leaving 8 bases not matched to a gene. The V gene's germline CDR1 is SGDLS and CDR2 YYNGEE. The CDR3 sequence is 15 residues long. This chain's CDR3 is CASSGSGRGWNEQFF. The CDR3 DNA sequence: TGTGCCAGCAGCGGTAGCGGGAGAGGTTGGAATGAGCAGTTCTTC.

CDR3 loop: CASDGANYGYTF. DNA for the CDR3: TGTGCCAGCGACGGGGCGAACTATGGCTACACCTTC. The chain has TRBV6-5 and TRBJ1-2; weak D call: TRBD1 (5 bases). Germline V lookup: CDR1 MNHEY, CDR2 SVGAGI. The CDR3 is made up of 12 amino acids. V dropped 8 bases and J dropped 2 bases, with 9 bases sitting between them.